This T cell receptor (beta chain) was profiled in a study of T-cell memory formation after mild COVID-19. Study summary: In these data, TCR clusters were largely donor specific.

CDR1 and CDR2 (germline): SGHAT, FQNNGV. The CDR3 has 16 residues. J gave up 0 bases and V 1 base, and 4 bases lay outside the gene matches. TCRdb re-analysed the 5' RACE reads in MiXCR, keeping a single row per CDR3 protein. The sample has just under 550,000 distinct CDR3 sequences; approximately 20% are singletons. The sample comprised PBMCs or a T cell subset sorted from them (not recorded which). The origin of this receptor is an adult woman who had mild COVID-19 (a few samples of this study predate the infection). Cell type and time point are not known. The V call is TRBV11-2, the J call TRBJ2-5; 8 bases line up with TRBD2. CDR3 amino acids: CASSLVRTSYQETQYF. In DNA, the CDR3 is TGTGCCAGCAGCTTAGTTCGGACTAGCTACCAAGAGACCCAGTACTTC.